Here is one T cell receptor (beta chain) with its context. It lacks a known antigen. Base quality data are lacking; no much larger clone is found one base away. The sample originates from a study of cytomegalovirus exposure and HLA in healthy donors (dated by TCRdb to the late 2010s). In terms of the full investigation: The 666 repertoires of the first cohort and the 95 to 150 validation repertoires were produced on the same platform, according to a later analysis. In addition to the first cohort of 666 subjects, a separate validation cohort of 130 or so different subjects was used. To predict cytomegalovirus infection status, the study combined high-throughput TCR immunosequencing, statistical association of individual TCRs with disease status, and machine learning. The aim of the study was to test whether cataloging public T cell receptors could identify signatures of past pathogen exposure. Study-wide conclusions, independent of this receptor: A later analysis had no HLA typing for the validation cohort, so co-occurrence there was scored across all 130 or so repertoires. The classifier was reported to diagnose cytomegalovirus status with high specificity and sensitivity in both the original and validation cohorts. Most TCR sequences were seen in very few donors, while some public TCRs were found in many individuals. Of the cluster scores, approximately 95% were above 0 in a later analysis, which found that TCRs clustered in the first cohort also tended to co-occur in the roughly 130 validation repertoires. In the study, about 150 TCR beta chains were listed as associated with cytomegalovirus. The authors suggested that the approach could potentially be extended to other disease states and immunological phenotypes. In vitro tests confirmed that a few of the cytomegalovirus-associated TCR beta chains recognize cytomegalovirus antigens.

The library relied on the immunoSEQ multiplex PCR assay. On the authors' methods: A statistical classification framework was built to diagnose cytomegalovirus status from the catalog of TCR beta chain sequences. The source is immuneACCESS, and TCRdb retained only in-frame sequences with V and J called. Part of the clones is not carried over; for the studies checked, unresolved V genes explain less than half of this, and the remainder is unexplained. The V and J calls and clone size are taken from that table; D and trimming were inferred from the DNA. The sample table lists hundreds of thousands of clones, around 87% of them with a count of one. The leading ten clones occupy around 0.92% of the sample. V was cut back by 2 bases and J by 6 bases, leaving a gap of 6 bases between them. CDR1 and CDR2 are read off the germline V gene as SGHTA and FQGTGA. The CDR3 runs 12 residues from the cysteine to the phenylalanine. The entry retains the CDR3 DNA only, 36 bases that are in frame from base 1.

The donors belonged to the validation cohort of roughly 120 subjects, which was separate from the approximately 700-subject first cohort. Sequencing was carried out using PBMCs. The rearrangement joined TRBV7-3 to TRBJ2-3; there is no confident call for the D gene. The source of this sequence is a woman under 30 in good health and CMV-seronegative. CDR3 loop: CASSLVGDTQYF. The base sequence is TGTGCCAGCAGCTTAGTCGGGGATACGCAGTATTTT.